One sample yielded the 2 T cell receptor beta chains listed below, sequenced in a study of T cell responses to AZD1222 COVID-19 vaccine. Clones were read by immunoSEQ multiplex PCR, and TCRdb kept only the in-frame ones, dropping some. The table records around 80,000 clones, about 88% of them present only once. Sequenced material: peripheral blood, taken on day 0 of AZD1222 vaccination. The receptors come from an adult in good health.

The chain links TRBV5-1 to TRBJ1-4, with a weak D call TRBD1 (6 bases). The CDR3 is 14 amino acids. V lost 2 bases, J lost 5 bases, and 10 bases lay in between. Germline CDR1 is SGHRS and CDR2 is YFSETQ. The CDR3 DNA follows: TGCGCCAGCAGCTTTATGCAGGGGAATGAAAAACTGTTTTTT. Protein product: CASSFMQGNEKLFF.

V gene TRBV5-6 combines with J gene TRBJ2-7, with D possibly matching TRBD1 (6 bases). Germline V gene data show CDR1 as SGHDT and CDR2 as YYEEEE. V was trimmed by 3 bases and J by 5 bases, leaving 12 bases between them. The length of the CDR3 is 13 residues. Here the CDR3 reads CASSSIQGHEQYF. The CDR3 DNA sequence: TGTGCCAGCAGCTCCATACAGGGCCACGAGCAGTACTTC.